This T cell receptor beta chain was documented in a study of identifying expanded T cells in peripheral blood. Study-level points and caveats: Over around two and four weeks, about 15 and 18 clones changed, versus 1.2 between replicates. Across healthy donors, higher total template counts meant significantly greater roughly two-week count variance.

During the collection period, no donor immune events like infections were recorded. This clone was recorded only once. Its matching antigen is unknown. Assay: immunoSEQ multiplex PCR; the TCRdb copy retains only in-frame clones and omits some. The data contain approximately 120,000 clones, around 89% of them singletons. V was shortened by 1 base and J by 4 bases, with 12 bases between the two germline ends. This CDR3 is built from 15 residues. Germline V gives CDR1 SGHTA, CDR2 FQGTGA. Sequenced input: blood. The receptor was derived from a person aged 18 to 70 in good health. The chain couples TRBV7-3 to TRBJ2-3; D might be TRBD2 (5 bases). The CDR3 region is CASSLMSSFPDTQYF. In DNA form, the CDR3 reads TGTGCCAGCAGCTTAATGTCTAGCTTCCCAGATACGCAGTATTTT.